The 29 T cell receptor beta chains below come from one sample, sequenced in a study of cytomegalovirus exposure and HLA in healthy donors. PCR amplification relied on 60 Vbeta primers (plus 13 Jbeta primers). Clones were read by immunoSEQ multiplex PCR, and TCRdb kept only the in-frame ones, dropping some. The data contain roughly 230,000 clones, nearly 95% of them singletons. The source material was PBMCs. These receptors all come from a girl aged 2-15 years in good health and CMV-seronegative.

The chain couples TRBV6-6 to TRBJ2-7; D is perhaps TRBD2 (6 bases). The germline V gene encodes CDR1 MNHNY and CDR2 SVGAGI (reference sequence). The CDR3 loop spans 14 amino acids. Between the trimmed V and J ends, which lost 2 bases and 1 base, there was a span of 9 bases. The CDR3 reads CASSYTSGSYEQYF. DNA of the CDR3: TGTGCCAGCAGTTACACGAGCGGGTCCTACGAGCAGTACTTC.

V and J are TRBV6-5 and TRBJ2-3, with 13 bases matching TRBD2. Per the germline V gene, CDR1 is MNHEY and CDR2 is SVGAGI. This CDR3 region has 16 residues. V shed 4 bases, J shed 2 bases, and the junction held 3 bases outside the gene matches. CDR3 sequence: CASSLTSGGITDTQYF. In DNA form, the CDR3 reads TGTGCCAGCAGTTTGACTAGCGGGGGGATCACAGATACGCAGTATTTT.

The J gene is TRBJ2-1, the V gene TRBV15; the D gene is possibly TRBD2 (6 bases). The CDR3 consists of 17 residues. The germline gives CDR1 LNHNV, CDR2 YYDKDF (reference sequence). Trimming removed 0 bases at V and 8 bases at J, with 20 bases between. The CDR3 nucleotides read TGTGCCACCAGCAGAGATAGGGCGGGACTCGGGGTCGATGAGCAGTTCTTC. Translating gives CATSRDRAGLGVDEQFF.

Here the CDR3 reads CASSQDAGQGPFTEAFF. Written as DNA, the CDR3 is TGTGCCAGCAGCCAAGATGCGGGACAGGGTCCTTTCACTGAAGCTTTCTTT. This chain links TRBV4-2 with TRBJ1-1; TRBD1 agrees at 9 bases. This CDR3 has 17 residues. The junction had 9 bases not matched to a gene; V was cut back by 0 bases and J by 4 bases. Per germline, CDR1 LGHNA and CDR2 YNFKEQ.

The genes are TRBV5-6 and TRBJ2-3; D is ambiguous. The CDR3 runs to 14 residues. Germline-derived CDR1 and CDR2 are SGHDT and YYEEEE. V was shortened by 7 bases and J by 3 bases, with 15 bases between the two germline ends. CDR3 sequence (DNA): TGTGCCAGCGGCGAGAGAGGAATAACAGATACGCAGTATTTT. It specifies CASGERGITDTQYF.

The chain links TRBV15 to TRBJ1-4, with D perhaps matching TRBD1 (5 bases). Germline assignment: CDR1 LNHNV and CDR2 YYDKDF (reference sequence). The CDR3 sequence is 16 residues long. V lost 0 bases and J lost 8, with 16 bases in between. The CDR3 here is CATSRDPPGYLEKLFF. As DNA, the CDR3 is TGTGCCACCAGCAGAGATCCCCCAGGGTATCTAGAAAAACTGTTTTTT.

This chain joins TRBV6-5 and TRBJ2-3, with D tentatively TRBD2 (6 bases). This CDR3 is 13 amino acids long. Germline V gene sequence: CDR1 MNHEY, CDR2 SVGAGI. V was shortened by 7 bases and J by 2 bases, with 10 bases between the two germline ends. The CDR3 loop is CASTTRFTDTQYF. CDR3 nucleotides: TGTGCCAGCACGACTAGATTCACAGATACGCAGTATTTT.

V gene TRBV19 combines with J gene TRBJ2-2, with TRBD1 identical over 8 bases. V dropped 3 bases and J dropped 1; count of bases not matched to a gene: 7. The CDR3 is 17 amino acids. The germline V gene has CDR1 LNHDA and CDR2 SQIVND (reference sequence). Here the CDR3 reads CASSIPRTGLNTGELFF. CDR3 sequence (DNA): TGTGCCAGTAGTATCCCAAGGACAGGGCTGAACACCGGGGAGCTGTTTTTT.

This clone was found once. The gene calls are TRBV11-3 and TRBJ2-3; D is perhaps TRBD2 (6 bases). The CDR3 is 17 residues long. Trimming took 5 bases from V and 4 from J, leaving 22 bases between them. Per germline, CDR1 SGHNT and CDR2 YENEEA. The CDR3 sequence is CASSPTFGGVEPDTQYF. The CDR3 bases are TGTGCCAGCAGCCCCACCTTCGGCGGGGTAGAGCCAGATACGCAGTATTTT. The complete variable domain, with remaining parts taken from reference TRBV11-3 and TRBJ2-3, reads EAGVVQSPRYKIIEKKQPVAFWCNPISGHNTLYWYLQNLGQGPELLIRYENEEAVDDSQLPKDRFSAERLKGVDSTLKIQPAELGDSAVYLCASSPTFGGVEPDTQYFGPGTRLTVL.

The chain has TRBV27 and TRBJ2-3; maybe TRBD2 (6 bases). CDR1 is MNHEY, CDR2 SMNVEV, per germline (reference sequence). Trimming left V 7 bases short and J 8 bases short, with 22 bases between. The CDR3 has 15 amino acids. The CDR3 reads CASTPSRGVGGTQYF. The CDR3 DNA follows: TGTGCCAGCACCCCCAGCCGTGGTGTGGGGGGTACGCAGTATTTT.

This clone was seen only a few times. This rearrangement joins TRBV11-2 to TRBJ1-4; 8 bases fit TRBD1. The CDR3 totals 17 residues. V shed 5 bases and J 5 bases; nucleotides not matched to a gene: 13. Germline assignment: CDR1 SGHAT and CDR2 FQNNGV. The CDR3 bases are TGTGCCAGCAGCCCGTGGACAGGGAGGGGTAGAAATGAAAAACTGTTTTTT. The encoded protein is CASSPWTGRGRNEKLFF.

The gene calls are TRBV19 and TRBJ1-1; D perhaps matches TRBD1 (5 bases). Trimming removed 0 bases from V and 0 bases from J, with 14 bases in between. This CDR3 has 17 residues. Germline V lookup: CDR1 LNHDA, CDR2 SQIVND (reference sequence). The CDR3 region has the DNA TGTGCCAGTAGTATAGAGCGGGGCAGTAACCTGAACACTGAAGCTTTCTTT. Encoded protein: CASSIERGSNLNTEAFF.

DNA for the CDR3: TGTGCCAGCAGCCCCCGACAGATGAACACTGAAGCTTTCTTT. Translated, it gives CASSPRQMNTEAFF. V is TRBV7-8 and J is TRBJ1-1, with D perhaps TRBD1 (5 bases). Germline V gene data show CDR1 as SGHVS and CDR2 as FQNEAQ. The length of the CDR3 is 14 residues. The ends were cut back, 5 bases at V and 0 bases at J, with 10 bases in the middle.

This chain links TRBV4-2 with TRBJ2-1, with 7 bases matching TRBD1. J gave up 2 bases and V 0 bases, and 4 bases lay outside the gene matches. The CDR3 sequence is 16 residues long. Germline-derived CDR1 and CDR2 are LGHNA and YNFKEQ. The CDR3 bases are TGTGCCAGCAGCCAAGAACCAGGGGGTACCTACAATGAGCAGTTCTTC. As protein: CASSQEPGGTYNEQFF.

This chain links TRBV5-5 with TRBJ2-7; a possible D gene is TRBD2 (5 bases). This CDR3 has 13 residues. Trimming shortened V by 4 bases and J by 10 bases, and 18 bases separated the two germline ends. Germline V gene data show CDR1 as SGHKS and CDR2 as YYEKEE (reference sequence). This CDR3 is CASSAGLIPHQYF. CDR3 sequence (DNA): TGTGCCAGCAGCGCCGGACTCATTCCGCATCAGTACTTC.

This chain connects TRBV18 to TRBJ2-7, with 7 bases matching TRBD2. Trimming took 3 bases from V and 7 from J; bases not matched to a gene: 9. Germline V CDR1 and CDR2: KGHSH, LQKENI. The CDR3 length is 14 residues. The CDR3 DNA reads TGTGCCAGCTCACCGGTTGCAAGCGGGAATGAGCAGTACTTC. This gives the protein CASSPVASGNEQYF.

This sequence joins TRBV19 and TRBJ1-1; possible D gene TRBD1, 5 bases. CDR3 length equals 13 residues. The ends were cut back, 0 bases at V and 7 bases at J, with 9 bases in the middle. CDR1 is LNHDA, CDR2 SQIVND, per germline (reference sequence). CDR3 nucleotides: TGTGCCAGTAGTATAGAGGGCGACAGTGAAGCTTTCTTT. It specifies CASSIEGDSEAFF.

The chain is built from TRBV6-5 and TRBJ2-5; tentatively, D is TRBD1 (5 bases). Looked up from germline, CDR1 is MNHEY and CDR2 is SVGAGI. Between the trimmed V and J ends, which lost 1 base and 0 bases, there was a span of 12 bases. The CDR3 is 16 residues long. CDR3 bases: TGTGCCAGCAGTTACTTGGGGCAGGTAAACCAAGAGACCCAGTACTTC. This translates into CASSYLGQVNQETQYF.

The genes are TRBV10-1 and TRBJ2-7, with 9 bases aligning to TRBD1. This CDR3 spans 16 amino acids. Germline V gives CDR1 WNHNN, CDR2 SYGVQD (reference sequence). Trimming cost V 2 bases and J 4 bases; bases outside gene matches: 9. Written as DNA, the CDR3 is TGCGCCAGCAGTGAGGTCTCCGGGACAGGGTGGTACGAGCAGTACTTC. It translates to CASSEVSGTGWYEQYF.

The chain recombines TRBV6-1 with TRBJ2-7; D might be TRBD1 (5 bases). The CDR3 runs 15 residues. Trimming stripped 6 bases from V and 3 bases from J, with 18 bases between. In germline, CDR1 is MNHNS, CDR2 SASEGT. CDR3 residues: CASRITGRQLYEQYF. The CDR3 DNA is TGTGCCAGCAGGATCACAGGCCGCCAACTCTACGAGCAGTACTTC.

The rearrangement uses TRBV4-1 and TRBJ2-7; weak D call: TRBD1 (6 bases). The V gene's germline CDR1 is MGHRA and CDR2 YSYEKL. The CDR3 runs 14 residues. Trimming shortened V by 4 bases and J by 2 bases, and 12 bases separated the two germline ends. The CDR3 DNA reads TGCGCCAGCAGCCCCACACAGGGAACCTACGAGCAGTACTTC. Translating it yields CASSPTQGTYEQYF.

CDR3 nucleotides: TGCGCCAGCAGCCATTTAGCCGCGGGGGCAACAGATACGCAGTATTTT. Its protein product is CASSHLAAGATDTQYF. The V and J genes are TRBV4-1 and TRBJ2-3; D is possibly TRBD2 (7 bases). Trimming stripped 3 bases from V and 3 bases from J, with 16 bases between. This CDR3 is 16 amino acids long. Germline CDR1 and CDR2: MGHRA and YSYEKL.

This sequence joins TRBV6-5 and TRBJ1-3; no reliable D call. CDR1 and CDR2 from the germline V gene are MNHEY and SVGAGI. Deletions cut 0 bases from V and 4 bases from J, with 10 bases between. The CDR3 length is 15 residues. The chain's CDR3 is CASSYSRGLGNTIYF. The DNA for the CDR3 is TGTGCCAGCAGTTACTCCCGCGGGCTGGGAAACACCATATATTTT.

This chain joins TRBV4-2 and TRBJ2-1; maybe TRBD2 (6 bases). The V gene lost 6 bases and the J gene lost 4 bases, with 28 bases spanning the gap. The CDR3 loop spans 19 amino acids. CDR1 is LGHNA and CDR2 is YNFKEQ in the germline V gene. The CDR3 protein is CASSLIAVRTEDFYNEQFF. The CDR3 region has the DNA TGTGCCAGCAGTCTCATAGCGGTCCGGACGGAGGATTTTTACAATGAGCAGTTCTTC.

The rearrangement joins TRBV11-2 to TRBJ2-3, with 14 bases lining up with TRBD2. This CDR3 region has 18 residues. Germline values: CDR1 SGHAT, CDR2 FQNNGV. V lost 5 bases and J lost 6; bases outside the gene matches: 13. Here the CDR3 DNA reads TGTGCCAGCAGCCCGCGGGGGACTAGCGGGAGTCAAGGGGATACGCAGTATTTT. Translating gives CASSPRGTSGSQGDTQYF.

The chain carries TRBV6-5 and TRBJ2-1; D is perhaps TRBD2 (5 bases). Germline values: CDR1 MNHEY, CDR2 SVGAGI. Trimming cost V 2 bases and J 1 base, with 9 bases left between them. This CDR3 is built from 15 residues. CDR3: CASSYRADSYNEQFF. The CDR3 bases are TGTGCCAGCAGTTACCGAGCGGATTCCTACAATGAGCAGTTCTTC.

The gene calls are TRBV10-1 and TRBJ2-7, with 9 bases that match TRBD2. V was clipped by 7 bases and J by 0 bases; unmatched bases: 4. This CDR3 is 14 amino acids long. Germline V gives CDR1 WNHNN, CDR2 SYGVQD (reference sequence). The CDR3: CASNGGRDSYEQYF. In DNA form, the CDR3 reads TGCGCCAGCAACGGCGGGAGGGACTCCTACGAGCAGTACTTC.

The chain has TRBV6-1 and TRBJ2-1; weak D call: TRBD2 (5 bases). The CDR3 spans 14 residues. Per germline, CDR1 MNHNS and CDR2 SASEGT. Between the trimmed V and J ends, which lost 7 bases and 2 bases, there was a span of 12 bases. In DNA, the CDR3 is TGTGCCAGCATTCTGACCGGGACCTACAATGAGCAGTTCTTC. It codes for CASILTGTYNEQFF.

The V call is TRBV4-1, the J call TRBJ2-1; TRBD1 might be the D (5 bases). Germline lookup yields CDR1 MGHRA and CDR2 YSYEKL. CDR3 length: 14 residues. The V end lost 0 bases, the J end lost 8 bases, and 11 bases lay between the germline ends. The CDR3 sequence: CASSQEGFRDEQFF. CDR3 bases: TGCGCCAGCAGCCAAGAAGGATTCAGGGATGAGCAGTTCTTC.